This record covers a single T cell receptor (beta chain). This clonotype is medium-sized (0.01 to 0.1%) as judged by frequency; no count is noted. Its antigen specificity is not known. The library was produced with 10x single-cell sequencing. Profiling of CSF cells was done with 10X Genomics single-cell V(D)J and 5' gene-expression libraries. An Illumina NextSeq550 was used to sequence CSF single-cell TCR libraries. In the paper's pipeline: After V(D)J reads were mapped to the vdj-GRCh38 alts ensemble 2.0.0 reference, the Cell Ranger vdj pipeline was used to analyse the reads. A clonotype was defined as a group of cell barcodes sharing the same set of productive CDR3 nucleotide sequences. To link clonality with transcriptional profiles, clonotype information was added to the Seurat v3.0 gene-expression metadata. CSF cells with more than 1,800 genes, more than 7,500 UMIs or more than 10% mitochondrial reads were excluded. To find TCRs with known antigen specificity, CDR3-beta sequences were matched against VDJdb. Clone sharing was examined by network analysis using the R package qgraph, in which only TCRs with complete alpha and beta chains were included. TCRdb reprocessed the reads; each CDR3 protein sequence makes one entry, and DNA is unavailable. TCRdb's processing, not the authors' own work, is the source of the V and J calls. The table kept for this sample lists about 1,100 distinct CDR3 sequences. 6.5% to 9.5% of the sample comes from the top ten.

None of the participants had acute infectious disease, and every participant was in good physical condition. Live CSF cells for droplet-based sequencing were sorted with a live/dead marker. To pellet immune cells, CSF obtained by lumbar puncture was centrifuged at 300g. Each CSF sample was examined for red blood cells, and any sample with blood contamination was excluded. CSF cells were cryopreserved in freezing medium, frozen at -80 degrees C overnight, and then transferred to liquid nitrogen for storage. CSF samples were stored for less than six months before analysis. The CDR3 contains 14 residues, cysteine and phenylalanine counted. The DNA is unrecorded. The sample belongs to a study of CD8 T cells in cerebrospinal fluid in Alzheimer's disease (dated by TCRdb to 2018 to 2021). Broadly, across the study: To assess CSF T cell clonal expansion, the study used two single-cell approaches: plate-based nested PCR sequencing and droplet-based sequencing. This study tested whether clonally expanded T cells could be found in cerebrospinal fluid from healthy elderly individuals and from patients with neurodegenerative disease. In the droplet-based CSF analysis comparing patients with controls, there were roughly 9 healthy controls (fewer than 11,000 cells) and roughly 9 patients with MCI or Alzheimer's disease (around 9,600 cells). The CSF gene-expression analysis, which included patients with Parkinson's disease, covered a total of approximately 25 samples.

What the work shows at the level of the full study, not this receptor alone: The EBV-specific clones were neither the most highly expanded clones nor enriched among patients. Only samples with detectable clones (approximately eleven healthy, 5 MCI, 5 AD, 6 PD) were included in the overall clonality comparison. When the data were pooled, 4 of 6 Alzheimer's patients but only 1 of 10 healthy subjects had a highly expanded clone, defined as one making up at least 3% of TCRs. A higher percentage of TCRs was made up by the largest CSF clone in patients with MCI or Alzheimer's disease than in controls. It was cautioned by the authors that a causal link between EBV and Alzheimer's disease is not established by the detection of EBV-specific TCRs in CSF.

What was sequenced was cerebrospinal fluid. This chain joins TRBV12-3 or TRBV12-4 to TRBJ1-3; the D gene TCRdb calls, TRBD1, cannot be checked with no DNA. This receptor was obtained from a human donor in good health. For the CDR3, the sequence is CASSLRDRAHTIYF.